This record looks at one TCR beta chain sequence and its context. What it binds is not known. The V gene end was trimmed by 3 bases and the J gene end by 10 bases; junction bases not matched to a gene: 15. Germline CDR1 MNHEY, CDR2 SMNVEV (reference sequence). The CDR3 is 18 amino acids. This entry is derived from a study of T cell repertoires in cytomegalovirus infection. As for the study in general: Newly reported HLA-C-restricted and thoroughly characterized HLA-B-restricted CMV epitopes were employed. CMV infection and matching HLA type were both indicated by public TCR beta signatures.

Findings and limits, study-wide: Dominating the ex vivo response were HLA-C-restricted CMV-specific TCR beta clonotypes. There were carriers of CMV plus the relevant HLA, and cumulative public TCR beta family frequency identified them.

TCRdb analysed the reads with MiXCR anew, one entry per CDR3 protein. This table holds around 300,000 distinct CDR3 sequences, roughly 25% found once. V usage is TRBV27 and J usage is TRBJ2-2; 12 nucleotides line up with TRBD2. The sequencing here drew on cultured PBMCs, taken from culture after CMV antigen stimulation. The TCR was taken from a human donor in good health (CMV status not recorded). Some clones in this sample may be carry-over from other donors' samples. CDR3 region: CASSFRSGLAGPSVELFF. The CDR3 nucleotides read TGTGCCAGCAGTTTCCGCTCCGGACTAGCGGGACCCTCGGTGGAGCTGTTTTTT.